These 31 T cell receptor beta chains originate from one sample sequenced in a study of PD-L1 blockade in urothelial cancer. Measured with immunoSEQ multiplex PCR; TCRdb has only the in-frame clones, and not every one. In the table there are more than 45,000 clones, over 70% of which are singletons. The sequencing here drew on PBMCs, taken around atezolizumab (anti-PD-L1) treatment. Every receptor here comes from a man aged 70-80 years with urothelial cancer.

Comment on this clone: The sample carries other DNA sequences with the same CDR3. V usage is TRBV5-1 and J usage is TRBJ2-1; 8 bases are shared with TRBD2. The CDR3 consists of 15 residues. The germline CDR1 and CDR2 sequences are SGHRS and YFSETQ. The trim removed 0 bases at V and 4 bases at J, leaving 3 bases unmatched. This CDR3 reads CASSLGSGSYNEQFF. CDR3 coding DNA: TGCGCCAGCAGCTTGGGGAGCGGGAGTTACAATGAGCAGTTCTTC.

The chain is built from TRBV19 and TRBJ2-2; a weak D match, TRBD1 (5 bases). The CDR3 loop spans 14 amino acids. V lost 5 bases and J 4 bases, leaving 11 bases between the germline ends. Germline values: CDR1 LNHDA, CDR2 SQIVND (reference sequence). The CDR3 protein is CASSPRTSTGELFF. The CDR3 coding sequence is TGTGCCAGTAGTCCCCGGACATCCACCGGGGAGCTGTTTTTT. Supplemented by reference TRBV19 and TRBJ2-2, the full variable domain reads DGGITQSPKYLFRKEGQNVTLSCEQNLNHDAMYWYRQDPGQGLRLIYYSQIVNDFQKGDIAEGYSVSREKKESFPLTVTSAQKNPTAFYLCASSPRTSTGELFFGEGSRLTVL.

The CDR3 loop reads CAWSWDLPGGDTQYF. DNA of the CDR3: TGTGCCTGGAGTTGGGACTTACCAGGGGGAGATACGCAGTATTTT. The chain carries TRBV30 and TRBJ2-3; possible D gene TRBD1, 7 bases. CDR1 and CDR2 (germline): GTSNPN, SVGIG (reference sequence). The V end was cut by 2 bases, the J end by 5 bases, with 17 bases between. This CDR3 comprises 15 residues.

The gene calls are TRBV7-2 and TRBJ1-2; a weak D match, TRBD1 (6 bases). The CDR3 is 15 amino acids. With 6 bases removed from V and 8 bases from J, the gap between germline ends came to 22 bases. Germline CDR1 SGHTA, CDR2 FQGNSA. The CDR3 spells CASRMGGAPTRGYTF. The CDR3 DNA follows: TGTGCCAGCAGAATGGGGGGGGCGCCTACGCGGGGCTACACCTTC.

Written as DNA, the CDR3 is TGCAGCTCCTCTACAGGACAGGCAGGAGGGGAGCAGTTCTTC. This sequence encodes CSSSTGQAGGEQFF. The chain combines TRBV29-1 with TRBJ2-1, with a weak D call TRBD1 (7 bases). Trimming took off 8 bases at V and 10 bases at J, with 24 bases between the two ends. The germline V gene has CDR1 SQVTM and CDR2 ANQGSEA. CDR3 length: 14 amino acids.

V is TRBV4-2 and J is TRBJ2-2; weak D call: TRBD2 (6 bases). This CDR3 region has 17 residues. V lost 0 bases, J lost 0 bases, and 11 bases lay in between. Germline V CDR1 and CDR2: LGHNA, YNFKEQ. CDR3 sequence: CASSQDRETANTGELFF. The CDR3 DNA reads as TGTGCCAGCAGCCAAGATCGGGAGACGGCGAACACCGGGGAGCTGTTTTTT.

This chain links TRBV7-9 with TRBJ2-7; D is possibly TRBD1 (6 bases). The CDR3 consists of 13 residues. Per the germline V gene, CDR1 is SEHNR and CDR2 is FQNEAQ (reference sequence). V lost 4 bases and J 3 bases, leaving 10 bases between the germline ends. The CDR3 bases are TGTGCCAGCAGCTCGAACAGGGACTACGAGCAGTACTTC. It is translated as CASSSNRDYEQYF.

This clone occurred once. This CDR3 is CASSTTGSGGPQHF. In DNA form, the CDR3 reads TGTGCCAGTAGCACCACAGGGTCAGGCGGACCCCAGCATTTT. The rearrangement uses TRBV19 and TRBJ1-5; D is possibly TRBD1 (6 bases). Germline V CDR1 and CDR2: LNHDA, SQIVND (reference sequence). CDR3 length equals 14 residues. The ends were cut back, 6 bases at V and 10 bases at J, with 19 bases in the middle.

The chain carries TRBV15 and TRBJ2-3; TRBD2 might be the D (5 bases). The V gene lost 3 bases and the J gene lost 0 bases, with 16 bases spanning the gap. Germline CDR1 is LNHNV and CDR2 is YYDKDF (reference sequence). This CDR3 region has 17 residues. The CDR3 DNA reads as TGTGCCACCAGCAGTCACGACTACCGCAATAGCACAGATACGCAGTATTTT. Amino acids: CATSSHDYRNSTDTQYF.

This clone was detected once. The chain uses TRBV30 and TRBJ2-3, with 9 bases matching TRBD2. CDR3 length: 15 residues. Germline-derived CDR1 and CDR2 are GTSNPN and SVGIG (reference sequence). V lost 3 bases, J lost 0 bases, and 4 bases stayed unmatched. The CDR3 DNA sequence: TGTGCCTGGAGGGGAGGACTAGCGAGCACAGATACGCAGTATTTT. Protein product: CAWRGGLASTDTQYF.

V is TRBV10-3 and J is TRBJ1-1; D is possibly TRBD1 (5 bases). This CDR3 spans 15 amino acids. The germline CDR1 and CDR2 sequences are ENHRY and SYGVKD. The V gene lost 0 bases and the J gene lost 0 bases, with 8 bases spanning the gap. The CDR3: CAISESTDMNTEAFF. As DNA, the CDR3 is TGTGCCATCAGTGAGTCGACAGACATGAACACTGAAGCTTTCTTT.

The CDR3 nucleotides read TGTGCCATCAGCAACCTACAGGGTAATGGCTACACCTTC. Amino acid sequence: CAISNLQGNGYTF. The chain joins TRBV10-3 to TRBJ1-2; D might be TRBD1 (6 bases). The V gene lost 6 bases and the J gene lost 6 bases, with 14 bases spanning the gap. Germline assignment: CDR1 ENHRY and CDR2 SYGVKD. The CDR3 sequence is 13 residues long.

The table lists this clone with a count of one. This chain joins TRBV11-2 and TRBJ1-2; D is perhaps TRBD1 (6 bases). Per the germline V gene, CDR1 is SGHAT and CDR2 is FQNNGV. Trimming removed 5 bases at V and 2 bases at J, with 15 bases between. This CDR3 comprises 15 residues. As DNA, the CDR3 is TGTGCCAGCAGCAAAACTGGACAGAGAAACTATGGCTACACCTTC. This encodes CASSKTGQRNYGYTF.

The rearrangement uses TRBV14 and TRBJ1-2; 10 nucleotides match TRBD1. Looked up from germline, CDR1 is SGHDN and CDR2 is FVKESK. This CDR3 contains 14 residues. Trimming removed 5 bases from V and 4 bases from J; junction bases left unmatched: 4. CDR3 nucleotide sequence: TGTGCCAGCAGCAGGGACAGGGGCTCCTATGGCTACACCTTC. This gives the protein CASSRDRGSYGYTF.

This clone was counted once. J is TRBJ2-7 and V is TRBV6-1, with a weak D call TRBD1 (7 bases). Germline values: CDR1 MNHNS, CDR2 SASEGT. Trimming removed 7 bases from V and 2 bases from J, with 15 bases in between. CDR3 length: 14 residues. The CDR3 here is CASMVRGVAYEQYF. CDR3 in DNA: TGTGCCAGCATGGTCAGGGGGGTAGCCTACGAGCAGTACTTC.

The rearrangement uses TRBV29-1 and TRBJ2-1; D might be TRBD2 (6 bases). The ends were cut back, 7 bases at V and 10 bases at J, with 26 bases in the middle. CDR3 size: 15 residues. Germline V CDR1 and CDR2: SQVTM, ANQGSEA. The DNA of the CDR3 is TGCAGCGGGTCCTCTCCGGGACTCCCGGTGCAGGAGCAGTTCTTC. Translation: CSGSSPGLPVQEQFF.

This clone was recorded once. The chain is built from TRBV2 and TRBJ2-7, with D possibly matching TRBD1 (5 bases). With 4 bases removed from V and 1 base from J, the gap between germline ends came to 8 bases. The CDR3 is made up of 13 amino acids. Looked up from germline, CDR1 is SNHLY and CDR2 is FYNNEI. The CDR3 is CASSVSGSYEQYF. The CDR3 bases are TGTGCCAGCAGTGTCTCAGGGTCCTACGAGCAGTACTTC.

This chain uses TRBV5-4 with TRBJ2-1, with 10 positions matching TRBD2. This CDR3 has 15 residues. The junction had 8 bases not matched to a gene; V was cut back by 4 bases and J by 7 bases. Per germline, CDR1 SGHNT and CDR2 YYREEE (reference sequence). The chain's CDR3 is CASSQREGLRNEQFF. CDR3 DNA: TGTGCCAGCAGCCAGCGGGAGGGCCTTAGGAATGAGCAGTTCTTC.

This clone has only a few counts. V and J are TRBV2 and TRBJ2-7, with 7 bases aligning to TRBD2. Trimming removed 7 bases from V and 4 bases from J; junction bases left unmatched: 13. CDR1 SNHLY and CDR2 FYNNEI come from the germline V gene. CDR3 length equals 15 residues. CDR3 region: CASNTPGGSGYEQYF. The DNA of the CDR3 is TGTGCCAGCAACACACCGGGCGGGAGTGGTTACGAGCAGTACTTC. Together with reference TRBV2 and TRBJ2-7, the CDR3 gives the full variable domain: EPEVTQTPSHQVTQMGQEVILRCVPISNHLYFYWYRQILGQKVEFLVSFYNNEISEKSEIFDDQFSVERPDGSNFTLKIRSTKLEDSAMYFCASNTPGGSGYEQYFGPGTRLTVT.

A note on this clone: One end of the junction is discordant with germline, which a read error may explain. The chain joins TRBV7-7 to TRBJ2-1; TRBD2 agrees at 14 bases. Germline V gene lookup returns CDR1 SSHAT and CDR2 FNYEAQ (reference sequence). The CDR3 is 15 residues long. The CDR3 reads CASSAGLAGVYEQFF. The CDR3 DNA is TGTGCTAGCAGTGCGGGACTAGCGGGAGTCTATGAGCAGTTCTTC.

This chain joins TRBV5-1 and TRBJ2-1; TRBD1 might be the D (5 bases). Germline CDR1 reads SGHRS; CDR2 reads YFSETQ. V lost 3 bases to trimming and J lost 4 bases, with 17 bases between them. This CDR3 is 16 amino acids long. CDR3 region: CASSYMGQGSYNEQFF. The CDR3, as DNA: TGCGCCAGCAGCTATATGGGGCAGGGCTCGTACAATGAGCAGTTCTTC. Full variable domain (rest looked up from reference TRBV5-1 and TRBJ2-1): KAGVTQTPRYLIKTRGQQVTLSCSPISGHRSVSWYQQTPGQGLQFLFEYFSETQRNKGNFPGRFSGRQFSNSRSEMNVSTLELGDSALYLCASSYMGQGSYNEQFFGPGTRLTVL.

The CDR3 coding sequence is TGTGCCAGCAGCCAAGGGGGGACAGGGGGCTACGAGCAGTACTTC. It specifies CASSQGGTGGYEQYF. This rearrangement joins TRBV14 to TRBJ2-7; 11 nucleotides agree with TRBD1. V lost 1 base and J lost 3; bases outside the gene matches: 2. The CDR3 sequence is 15 residues long. The germline V gene has CDR1 SGHDN and CDR2 FVKESK.

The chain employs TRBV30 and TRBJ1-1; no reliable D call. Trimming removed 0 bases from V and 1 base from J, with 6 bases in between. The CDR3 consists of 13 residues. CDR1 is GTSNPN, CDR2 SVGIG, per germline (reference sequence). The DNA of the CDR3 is TGTGCCTGGAGTGTGACTGCGAACACTGAAGCTTTCTTT. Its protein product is CAWSVTANTEAFF.

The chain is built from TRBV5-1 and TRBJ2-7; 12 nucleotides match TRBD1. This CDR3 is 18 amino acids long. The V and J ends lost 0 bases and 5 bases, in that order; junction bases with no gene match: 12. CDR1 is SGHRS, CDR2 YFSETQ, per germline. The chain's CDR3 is CASSLDFGPGTGGNEQYF. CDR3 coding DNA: TGCGCCAGCAGCTTGGATTTCGGCCCCGGGACAGGGGGCAACGAGCAGTACTTC.

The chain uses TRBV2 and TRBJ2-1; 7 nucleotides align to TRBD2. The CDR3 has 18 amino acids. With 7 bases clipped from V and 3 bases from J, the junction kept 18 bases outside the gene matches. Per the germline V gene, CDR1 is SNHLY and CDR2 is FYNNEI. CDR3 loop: CASTRRLAVASSYNEQFF. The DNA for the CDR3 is TGTGCCAGCACCCGGCGGCTAGCGGTTGCGTCAAGCTACAATGAGCAGTTCTTC.

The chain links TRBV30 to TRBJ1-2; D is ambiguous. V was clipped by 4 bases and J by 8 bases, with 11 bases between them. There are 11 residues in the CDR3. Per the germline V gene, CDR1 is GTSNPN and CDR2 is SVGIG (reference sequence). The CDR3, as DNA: TGTGCCTGGATGGTAGGCGGAGGCTACACCTTC. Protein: CAWMVGGGYTF.

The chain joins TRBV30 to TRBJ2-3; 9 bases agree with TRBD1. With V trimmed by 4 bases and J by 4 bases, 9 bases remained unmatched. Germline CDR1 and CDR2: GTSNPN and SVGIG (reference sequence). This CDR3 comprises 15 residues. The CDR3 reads CAWTRGTGMPDTQYF. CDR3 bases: TGTGCCTGGACGAGGGGGACAGGGATGCCAGATACGCAGTATTTT.

The DNA for the CDR3 is TGTGCCAGCAGTTCACAGGGCTATGGCTACACCTTC. Its translation is CASSSQGYGYTF. The chain links TRBV6-5 to TRBJ1-2; tentatively, D is TRBD1 (6 bases). Germline V gene lookup returns CDR1 MNHEY and CDR2 SVGAGI. V lost 4 bases and J 4 bases, leaving 7 bases between the germline ends. CDR3 length equals 12 residues.

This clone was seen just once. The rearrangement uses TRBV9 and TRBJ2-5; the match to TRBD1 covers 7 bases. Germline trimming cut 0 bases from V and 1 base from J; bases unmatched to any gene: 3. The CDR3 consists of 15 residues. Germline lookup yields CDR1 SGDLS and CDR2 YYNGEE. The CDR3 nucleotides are TGTGCCAGCAGCGTAGTGTCAGGGGGCCAAGAGACCCAGTACTTC. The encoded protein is CASSVVSGGQETQYF.

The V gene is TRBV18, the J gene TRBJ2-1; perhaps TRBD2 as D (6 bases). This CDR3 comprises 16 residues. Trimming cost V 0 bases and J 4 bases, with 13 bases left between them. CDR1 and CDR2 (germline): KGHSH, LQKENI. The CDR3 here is CASSPPARERYNEQFF. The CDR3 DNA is TGTGCCAGCTCACCACCGGCACGGGAGAGGTACAATGAGCAGTTCTTC.

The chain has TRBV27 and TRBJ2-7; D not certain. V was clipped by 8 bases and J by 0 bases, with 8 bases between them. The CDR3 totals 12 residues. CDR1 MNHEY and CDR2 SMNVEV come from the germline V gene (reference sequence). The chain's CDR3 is CASGADSYEQYF. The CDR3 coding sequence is TGTGCCAGCGGCGCGGACTCCTACGAGCAGTACTTC.